This T cell receptor (beta chain) was profiled in a study of human T cells and chemical hapten exposure. Study-wide context: Upper inner arm skin measuring approximately 2 cm by approximately 2 cm received 2% DPC for sensitization.

Sample time point: patch test 1, 2 weeks after DPC sensitization. Treatment noted: therapeutic diphenylcyclopropenone sensitization with weekly scalp DPC. Patients had alopecia, were aged 18 to 70, and were not pregnant. Total RNA came from unfractionated whole blood. In TCRdb, the RACE reads were re-called with MiXCR into one record per CDR3 protein. Here the sample spans 79,000 or so distinct CDR3 sequences, about a tenth being singletons. CDR1 and CDR2 from the germline V gene are LGHDT and YNNKEL (reference sequence). Trimming removed 0 bases from V and 1 base from J, with 12 bases in between. The CDR3 runs 16 residues.

The genes are TRBV3-1 and TRBJ1-1; possible D gene TRBD1, 6 bases. The material sequenced was whole blood, taken in connection with sensitization to the hapten diphenylcyclopropenone (DPC). This receptor was identified in a woman aged 45 to 65 with alopecia areata. Some clones in this sample may be carry-over from other donors' samples. CDR3 sequence reads: CASSQDPTGQNTEAFF. The DNA for the CDR3 is TGTGCCAGCAGCCAAGACCCGACAGGACAGAACACTGAAGCTTTCTTT.